Shown below are 9 T cell receptor beta chains from a single sample sequenced in a study of technical replicates of blood from several donors. TCRdb's copy holds only in-frame clones and misses some; the assay was immunoSEQ multiplex PCR. This table holds just under 100,000 clones, nearly 97% found once. Source material: T cells isolated from PBMCs. These receptors all come from a human donor in good health.

The chain couples TRBV4-1 to TRBJ2-7; 9 bases map to TRBD2. With V trimmed by 0 bases and J by 2 bases, 5 bases remained unmatched. Germline V gene data show CDR1 as MGHRA and CDR2 as YSYEKL. The CDR3 extends over 16 amino acids. The chain's CDR3 is CASSQDATSGTYEQYF. The CDR3 DNA is TGCGCCAGCAGCCAAGATGCGACTAGCGGCACCTACGAGCAGTACTTC.

The rearrangement links TRBV7-9 to TRBJ2-4, with 12 positions matching TRBD2. Germline V gene lookup returns CDR1 SEHNR and CDR2 FQNEAQ (reference sequence). There are 19 residues in the CDR3. V shed 2 bases and J 4 bases; nucleotides not matched to a gene: 12. The CDR3: CASSLPTWTSGDQKNIQYF. The CDR3 nucleotides read TGTGCCAGCAGCTTACCTACCTGGACTAGCGGGGATCAAAAAAACATTCAGTACTTC.

This chain links TRBV6-5 with TRBJ2-1, with TRBD1 identical over 7 bases. Germline CDR1 reads MNHEY; CDR2 reads SVGAGI. This CDR3 region has 14 residues. With V trimmed by 2 bases and J by 4 bases, 2 bases remained unmatched. The CDR3 nucleotides are TGTGCCAGCAGTTACCACAGGGGTTACAATGAGCAGTTCTTC. It yields the protein CASSYHRGYNEQFF.

The rearrangement uses TRBV6-5 and TRBJ2-7; D is perhaps TRBD2 (6 bases). Looked up from germline, CDR1 is MNHEY and CDR2 is SVGAGI. The CDR3 extends over 15 amino acids. Trimming pared 5 bases from V and 9 bases from J, leaving 23 bases between. The chain's CDR3 is CASSNGGADLEGQYF. In DNA form, the CDR3 reads TGTGCCAGCAGTAACGGGGGAGCCGACCTTGAAGGGCAGTACTTC.

The genes are TRBV21-1 and TRBJ1-6. TRBV21-1 is assigned pseudogene status. The CDR3 sequence is 13 residues long. The CDR3 reads CASSKRADSPLHF. Here the CDR3 DNA reads TGTGCCAGCAGCAAGCGGGCAGATTCACCCCTCCACTTT.

This clone appeared a single time. The genes are TRBV4-1 and TRBJ2-5; TRBD2 matches at 7 bases. V was pared by 1 base and J by 3 bases, with 8 bases of the junction left unmatched. Germline CDR1 reads MGHRA; CDR2 reads YSYEKL. The CDR3 loop spans 16 amino acids. The CDR3 DNA reads TGCGCCAGCAGCCAAGTGATTCGGACTAGTAAAGAGACCCAGTACTTC. Translation: CASSQVIRTSKETQYF.

The CDR3 reads CASSLPDRNTGELFF. The CDR3 region has the DNA TGTGCCAGCAGCCTACCAGACAGAAACACCGGGGAGCTGTTTTTT. The chain joins TRBV5-6 to TRBJ2-2, with D perhaps TRBD1 (5 bases). Looked up from germline, CDR1 is SGHDT and CDR2 is YYEEEE. Trimming took 4 bases from V and 2 from J, leaving 12 bases between them. The CDR3 has 15 residues. Supplemented by reference TRBV5-6 and TRBJ2-2, the full variable domain reads DAGVTQSPTHLIKTRGQQVTLRCSPKSGHDTVSWYQQALGQGPQFIFQYYEEEERQRGNFPDRFSGHQFPNYSSELNVNALLLGDSALYLCASSLPDRNTGELFFGEGSRLTVL.

This chain uses TRBV7-3 with TRBJ2-2; D possibly corresponds to TRBD2 (6 bases). The germline V gene encodes CDR1 SGHTA and CDR2 FQGTGA. V lost 5 bases, J lost 6 bases, and 13 bases lay in between. The CDR3 contains 14 residues. In nucleotides, the CDR3 is TGTGCCAGCAGCCCCGTACTAGCCGCCGGGGAGCTGTTTTTT. Its protein product is CASSPVLAAGELFF.

The chain recombines TRBV28 with TRBJ1-1; 7 bases match TRBD1. CDR1 MDHEN and CDR2 SYDVKM come from the germline V gene. The CDR3 consists of 14 residues. Losses at the gene ends were 2 bases for V and 4 bases for J; bases not matched to a gene: 4. CDR3 bases: TGTGCCAGCAGTTTAAGGGGGCTGTCCACTGAAGCTTTCTTT. It encodes CASSLRGLSTEAFF.